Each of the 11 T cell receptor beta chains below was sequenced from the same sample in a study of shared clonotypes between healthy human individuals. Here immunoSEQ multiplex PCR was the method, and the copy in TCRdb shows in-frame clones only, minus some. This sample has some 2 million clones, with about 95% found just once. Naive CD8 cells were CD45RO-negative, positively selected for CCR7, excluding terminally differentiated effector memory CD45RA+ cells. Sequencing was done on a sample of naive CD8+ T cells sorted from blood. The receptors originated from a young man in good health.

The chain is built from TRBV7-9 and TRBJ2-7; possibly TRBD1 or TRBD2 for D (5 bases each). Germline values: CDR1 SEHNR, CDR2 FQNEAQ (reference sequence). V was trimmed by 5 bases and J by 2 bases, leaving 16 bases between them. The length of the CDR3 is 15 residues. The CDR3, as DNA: TGTGCCAGCAGCCCAGTGGGGACCGAAACCTACGAGCAGTACTTC. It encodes CASSPVGTETYEQYF.

CDR3 nucleotide sequence: TGTGCCAGCAAAGTCTTTGGGACAGAGGGAAATTCACCCCTCCACTTT. Residues: CASKVFGTEGNSPLHF. This chain links TRBV27 with TRBJ1-6; 7 nucleotides align to TRBD1. V lost 7 bases, J lost 7 bases, and 13 bases stayed unmatched. The CDR3 extends over 16 amino acids. Germline assignment: CDR1 MNHEY and CDR2 SMNVEV (reference sequence).

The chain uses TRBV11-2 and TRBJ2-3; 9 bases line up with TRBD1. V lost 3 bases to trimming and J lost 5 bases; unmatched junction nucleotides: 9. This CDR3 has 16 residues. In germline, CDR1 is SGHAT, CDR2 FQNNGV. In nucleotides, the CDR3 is TGTGCCAGCAGCTTTTCCCCGGGACAGGGCCTAGATACGCAGTATTTT. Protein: CASSFSPGQGLDTQYF. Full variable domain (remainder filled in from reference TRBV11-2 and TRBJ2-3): EAGVAQSPRYKIIEKRQSVAFWCNPISGHATLYWYQQILGQGPKLLIQFQNNGVVDDSQLPKDRFSAERLKGVDSTLKIQPAKLEDSAVYLCASSFSPGQGLDTQYFGPGTRLTVL.

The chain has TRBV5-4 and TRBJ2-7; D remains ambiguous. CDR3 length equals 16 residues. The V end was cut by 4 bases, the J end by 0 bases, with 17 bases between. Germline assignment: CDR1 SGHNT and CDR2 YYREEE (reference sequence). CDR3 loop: CASSPENLLSSYEQYF. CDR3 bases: TGTGCCAGCAGCCCCGAAAACCTCTTATCCTCCTACGAGCAGTACTTC.

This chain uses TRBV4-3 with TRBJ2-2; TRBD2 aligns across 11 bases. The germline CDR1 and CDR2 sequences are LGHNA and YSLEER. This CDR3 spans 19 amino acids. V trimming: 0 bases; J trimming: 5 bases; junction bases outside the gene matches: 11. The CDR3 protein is CASSQDMGSGRDWTGELFF. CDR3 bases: TGCGCCAGCAGCCAAGATATGGGTAGCGGGAGGGATTGGACCGGGGAGCTGTTTTTT.

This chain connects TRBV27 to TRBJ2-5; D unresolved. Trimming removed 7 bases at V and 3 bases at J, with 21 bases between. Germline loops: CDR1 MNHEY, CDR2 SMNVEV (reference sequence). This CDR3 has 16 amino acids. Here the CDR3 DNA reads TGTGCCAGCAAACCACTGGCGGCCCAGCGTAAAGAGACCCAGTACTTC. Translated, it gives CASKPLAAQRKETQYF.

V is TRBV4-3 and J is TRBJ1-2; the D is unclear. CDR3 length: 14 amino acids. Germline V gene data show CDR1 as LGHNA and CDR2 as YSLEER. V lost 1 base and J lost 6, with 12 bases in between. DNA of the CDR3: TGCGCCAGCAGCCAAGGAGAGGGTGAGGATGGCTACACCTTC. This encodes CASSQGEGEDGYTF.

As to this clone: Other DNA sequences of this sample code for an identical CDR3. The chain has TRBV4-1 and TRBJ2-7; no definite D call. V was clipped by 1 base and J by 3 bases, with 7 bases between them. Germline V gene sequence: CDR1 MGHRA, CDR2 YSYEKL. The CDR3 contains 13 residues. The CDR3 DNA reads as TGCGCCAGCAGCCAAGGATTCAGCTACGAGCAGTACTTC. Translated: CASSQGFSYEQYF.

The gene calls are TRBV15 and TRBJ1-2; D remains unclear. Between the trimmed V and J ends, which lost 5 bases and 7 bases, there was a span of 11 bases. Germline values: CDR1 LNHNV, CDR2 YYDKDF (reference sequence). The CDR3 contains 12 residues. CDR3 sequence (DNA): TGTGCCACCAGCGTCGGTGAGGGTGGCTACACCTTC. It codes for CATSVGEGGYTF.

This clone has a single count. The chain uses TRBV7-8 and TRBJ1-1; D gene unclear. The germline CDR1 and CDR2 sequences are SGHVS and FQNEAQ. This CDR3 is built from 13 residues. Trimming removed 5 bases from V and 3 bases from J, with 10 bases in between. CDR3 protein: CASSRAGDTEAFF. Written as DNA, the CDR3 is TGTGCCAGCAGCCGGGCGGGAGACACTGAAGCTTTCTTT.

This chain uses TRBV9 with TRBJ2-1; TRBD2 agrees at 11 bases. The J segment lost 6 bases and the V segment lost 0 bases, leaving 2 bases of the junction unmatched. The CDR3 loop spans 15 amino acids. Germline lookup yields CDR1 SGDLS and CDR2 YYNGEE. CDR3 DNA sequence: TGTGCCAGCAGCGTAGCACTAGCGGGAGCCAATGAGCAGTTCTTC. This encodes CASSVALAGANEQFF.